The 22 T cell receptor beta chains below were found in one sample sequenced in a study of shared clonotypes between healthy human individuals. Terminally differentiated effector memory CD45RA+ cells were left out of the naive CD8 fraction, which was CD45RO-negative and positively selected for CCR7. Assay used: immunoSEQ multiplex PCR; TCRdb lists only in-frame clones, some missing. This sample has approximately 600,000 clones, with roughly 95% found just once. Sequenced: naive CD8+ T cells sorted from blood. These receptors were taken from a woman between 25 and 40 years old in good health.

The chain recombines TRBV5-5 with TRBJ2-1; D ambiguous. Germline assignment: CDR1 SGHKS and CDR2 YYEKEE (reference sequence). V shed 4 bases and J shed 3 bases, with 5 bases lying between them. The CDR3 has 12 residues. The CDR3 spells CASSPFYNEQFF. CDR3 coding DNA: TGTGCCAGCAGCCCGTTCTACAATGAGCAGTTCTTC.

The rearrangement joins TRBV27 to TRBJ2-5; tentative D call: TRBD1 (6 bases). This CDR3 contains 17 residues. Trimming removed 1 base at V and 7 bases at J, with 22 bases between. Germline lookup yields CDR1 MNHEY and CDR2 SMNVEV (reference sequence). As DNA, the CDR3 is TGTGCCAGCAGTTTATATTTCAGTATGGGGGCGGAAGGGACCCAGTACTTC. This sequence encodes CASSLYFSMGAEGTQYF.

The chain couples TRBV27 to TRBJ1-2; the D gene is possibly TRBD1 (5 bases). Trimming cost V 2 bases and J 4 bases, with 11 bases left between them. The CDR3 runs 14 residues. Looked up from germline, CDR1 is MNHEY and CDR2 is SMNVEV (reference sequence). The CDR3 DNA follows: TGTGCCAGCAGTTTAGGGGGGAACCCCTATGGCTACACCTTC. Its translation is CASSLGGNPYGYTF.

This chain joins TRBV9 and TRBJ2-1, with D perhaps TRBD2 (5 bases). Germline CDR1 reads SGDLS; CDR2 reads YYNGEE. The V and J ends lost 0 bases and 6 bases respectively, with 13 bases between them. The CDR3 length is 15 residues. CDR3 residues: CASSVVASNFNEQFF. CDR3 nucleotide sequence: TGTGCCAGCAGCGTAGTCGCTAGCAATTTCAATGAGCAGTTCTTC.

The rearrangement links TRBV2 to TRBJ2-7, with TRBD2 matching 9 bases. Trimming took 5 bases from V and 3 from J; bases not matched to a gene: 11. Germline CDR1 is SNHLY and CDR2 is FYNNEI. The length of the CDR3 is 16 residues. This chain's CDR3 is CASSQGALAGNYEQYF. The CDR3 region has the DNA TGTGCCAGCAGTCAAGGGGCACTAGCGGGTAACTACGAGCAGTACTTC.

The rearrangement links TRBV5-5 to TRBJ2-5; 8 positions agree with TRBD2. This CDR3 is built from 16 residues. Unmatched junction bases numbered 4, after V lost 0 bases and J lost 0 bases. Germline V gene sequence: CDR1 SGHKS, CDR2 YYEKEE (reference sequence). This CDR3 is CASSLGLAGDQETQYF. Written as DNA, the CDR3 is TGTGCCAGCAGCTTGGGGCTAGCGGGCGACCAAGAGACCCAGTACTTC.

This clone was recorded only once. The chain joins TRBV5-8 to TRBJ2-7, with 7 bases aligning to TRBD2. J lost 7 bases, V lost 2 bases, and 9 bases had no gene match. Germline V gene data show CDR1 as SGHTS and CDR2 as YDEGEE. The CDR3 covers 14 residues. CDR3: CASSFGTPGGEQYF. Here the CDR3 DNA reads TGTGCCAGCAGCTTCGGGACTCCGGGGGGTGAGCAGTACTTC.

The J gene is TRBJ2-7, the V gene TRBV5-6; 11 bases line up with TRBD2. The CDR3 has 15 amino acids. Per germline, CDR1 SGHDT and CDR2 YYEEEE. V shed 4 bases, J shed 3 bases, and the junction held 6 bases outside the gene matches. The CDR3 region is CASSTGLAELYEQYF. DNA for the CDR3: TGTGCCAGCAGCACGGGACTAGCGGAGCTCTACGAGCAGTACTTC.

The CDR3 sequence: CASSLNAGGTEAFF. The CDR3 DNA sequence: TGTGCCAGCAGCTTAAATGCGGGGGGCACTGAAGCTTTCTTT. The chain links TRBV11-2 to TRBJ1-1; perhaps TRBD1 as D (5 bases). CDR3 length equals 14 residues. The V end lost 2 bases, the J end lost 4 bases, and 11 bases lay between the germline ends. From germline, CDR1 is SGHAT and CDR2 FQNNGV.

The J gene is TRBJ2-7, the V gene TRBV27, with a weak D call TRBD1 (6 bases). V lost 6 bases and J lost 2, with 14 bases in between. The CDR3 extends over 14 amino acids. Germline V gene lookup returns CDR1 MNHEY and CDR2 SMNVEV (reference sequence). The CDR3 reads CASSWGQRTYEQYF. In DNA form, the CDR3 reads TGTGCCAGCAGCTGGGGGCAGCGTACCTACGAGCAGTACTTC.

V is TRBV7-8 and J is TRBJ2-7; D gene ambiguous. Trimming cost V 1 base and J 7 bases, with 11 bases left between them. Germline assignment: CDR1 SGHVS and CDR2 FQNEAQ. The CDR3 is 13 residues long. CDR3 loop: CASSLGWRGEQYF. The CDR3 bases are TGTGCCAGCAGCTTAGGGTGGCGTGGAGAGCAGTACTTC.

The V gene is TRBV13, the J gene TRBJ1-2; D might be TRBD1 (5 bases). Germline V gene data show CDR1 as PRHDT and CDR2 as FYEKMQ (reference sequence). CDR3 length: 15 amino acids. V dropped 3 bases and J dropped 2 bases, with 13 bases sitting between them. CDR3 protein: CASSFRGERNYGYTF. Written as DNA, the CDR3 is TGTGCCAGCAGCTTTAGGGGAGAGAGAAACTATGGCTACACCTTC. Based on the CDR3 plus reference TRBV13 and TRBJ1-2, the full variable domain is AAGVIQSPRHLIKEKRETATLKCYPIPRHDTVYWYQQGPGQDPQFLISFYEKMQSDKGSIPDRFSAQQFSDYHSELNMSSLELGDSALYFCASSFRGERNYGYTFGSGTRLTVV.

This sequence joins TRBV14 and TRBJ2-7; 9 bases are a match to TRBD2. Losses at the gene ends were 4 bases for V and 6 bases for J; bases not matched to a gene: 10. The CDR3 consists of 15 residues. Germline V gene data show CDR1 as SGHDN and CDR2 as FVKESK. The CDR3 sequence: CASSLTGTSSGEQYF. CDR3 bases: TGTGCCAGCAGCCTAACAGGGACTAGCAGTGGCGAGCAGTACTTC.

The rearrangement links TRBV2 to TRBJ1-1; D is uncertain. This CDR3 region has 14 residues. The V and J ends lost 7 bases and 4 bases respectively, with 16 bases between them. The germline V gene has CDR1 SNHLY and CDR2 FYNNEI. The CDR3 DNA reads as TGTGCCAGCATCCCCCCCTTTGGATTCACTGAAGCTTTCTTT. Protein product: CASIPPFGFTEAFF.

The chain recombines TRBV5-4 with TRBJ2-1; D might be TRBD2 (6 bases). The CDR3 length is 14 residues. CDR1 SGHNT and CDR2 YYREEE come from the germline V gene (reference sequence). Between the trimmed V and J ends, which lost 5 bases and 5 bases, there was a span of 14 bases. The CDR3, as DNA: TGTGCCAGCAGGCCGGGGGAGGCAGACAATGAGCAGTTCTTC. Protein: CASRPGEADNEQFF.

The rearrangement uses TRBV29-1 and TRBJ2-7; TRBD1 might be the D (6 bases). This CDR3 comprises 13 residues. Germline loops: CDR1 SQVTM, CDR2 ANQGSEA. Trimming cost V 5 bases and J 1 base, with 12 bases left between them. CDR3 residues: CSVTRTASYEQYF. CDR3 DNA: TGCAGCGTTACTAGGACAGCTTCCTACGAGCAGTACTTC.

The rearrangement uses TRBV9 and TRBJ2-1, with D possibly being TRBD2 (6 bases). V was clipped by 3 bases and J by 4 bases, with 14 bases between them. This CDR3 region has 15 residues. Per the germline V gene, CDR1 is SGDLS and CDR2 is YYNGEE. The CDR3 sequence is CASSEGRGAYNEQFF. DNA of the CDR3: TGTGCCAGCAGCGAGGGACGCGGGGCTTACAATGAGCAGTTCTTC.

This rearrangement joins TRBV7-2 to TRBJ2-7; tentatively, D is TRBD1 or TRBD2 (6 bases each). The CDR3 spans 14 residues. The germline gives CDR1 SGHTA, CDR2 FQGNSA. The ends were cut back, 4 bases at V and 3 bases at J, with 13 bases in the middle. The CDR3 reads CASSSFGGGYEQYF. The DNA for the CDR3 is TGTGCCAGCAGCTCTTTCGGGGGCGGCTACGAGCAGTACTTC.

This clone has only one observation. This chain links TRBV12-5 with TRBJ2-3, with 9 bases aligning to TRBD1. V was clipped by 6 bases and J by 4 bases; unmatched bases: 14. The CDR3 spans 17 residues. Germline V gene sequence: CDR1 LGHNT, CDR2 FRNRAP. CDR3 amino acids: CASGPPGTGLGADTQYF. The DNA for the CDR3 is TGTGCTAGTGGCCCGCCGGGGACAGGGCTTGGAGCAGATACGCAGTATTTT.

This rearrangement joins TRBV27 to TRBJ2-7; tentative D call: TRBD1 (6 bases). This CDR3 contains 14 residues. V shed 3 bases and J shed 3 bases, with 12 bases lying between them. Germline V CDR1 and CDR2: MNHEY, SMNVEV (reference sequence). CDR3 region: CASSFSTGNYEQYF. The CDR3 nucleotides are TGTGCCAGCAGTTTCTCGACAGGTAACTACGAGCAGTACTTC.

The J gene is TRBJ2-7, the V gene TRBV5-5; possibly TRBD2 for D (6 bases). Looked up from germline, CDR1 is SGHKS and CDR2 is YYEKEE (reference sequence). The length of the CDR3 is 13 residues. Deletions cut 4 bases from V and 1 base from J, with 9 bases between. The CDR3 region has the DNA TGTGCCAGCAGCCCGGGGGTTTCCTACGAGCAGTACTTC. Its protein product is CASSPGVSYEQYF.

The chain uses TRBV2 and TRBJ2-5, with D tentatively TRBD1 or TRBD2 (6 bases each). The CDR3 has 13 amino acids. Between the trimmed V and J ends, which lost 6 bases and 5 bases, there was a span of 13 bases. The germline CDR1 and CDR2 sequences are SNHLY and FYNNEI. DNA of the CDR3: TGTGCCAGCAGGGGGGGCTATACGGAGACCCAGTACTTC. It specifies CASRGGYTETQYF.